This passage covers 32 T cell receptor beta chains from one sample sequenced in a study of blood T cell repertoires in COVID-19. Clones were sequenced by immunoSEQ multiplex PCR, and TCRdb holds only the in-frame ones, with some missing. The profile shows about 130,000 clones, 90% of them singletons. The sequencing sample was made of peripheral blood. All receptors come from a man between 45 and 60 years old with active COVID-19.

The J gene is TRBJ2-3, the V gene TRBV7-6; D may be TRBD1 (6 bases). Germline lookup yields CDR1 SGHVS and CDR2 FNYEAQ. The CDR3 has 16 residues. The V gene lost 1 base and the J gene lost 3 bases, with 14 bases spanning the gap. CDR3: CASSLGTGQNTDTQYF. The CDR3 DNA reads as TGTGCCAGCAGCTTAGGGACGGGACAAAATACAGATACGCAGTATTTT. The full variable domain, its missing parts supplied by reference TRBV7-6 and TRBJ2-3, is GAGVSQSPRYKVTKRGQDVALRCDPISGHVSLYWYRQALGQGPEFLTYFNYEAQQDKSGLPNDRFSAERPEGSISTLTIQRTEQRDSAMYRCASSLGTGQNTDTQYFGPGTRLTVL.

The chain combines TRBV3-1 (or the pseudogene TRBV3-2) with TRBJ2-6; 9 positions agree with TRBD1. Germline CDR1 LGHDT, CDR2 YNNKEL (reference sequence). This CDR3 spans 17 amino acids. The J segment lost 1 base and the V segment lost 4 bases, leaving 5 bases of the junction unmatched. The CDR3 here is CASSPGTGFSGANVLTF. The CDR3 nucleotides are TGTGCCAGCAGCCCCGGGACAGGGTTTTCTGGGGCCAACGTCCTGACTTTC.

V and J are TRBV5-8 and TRBJ2-2; no firm D call. The CDR3 loop spans 14 amino acids. Per the germline V gene, CDR1 is SGHTS and CDR2 is YDEGEE. Trimming took 2 bases from V and 1 from J, leaving 6 bases between them. Here the CDR3 DNA reads TGTGCCAGCAGCTTATCAGAGAACACCGGGGAGCTGTTTTTT. Translated, it gives CASSLSENTGELFF.

This chain links TRBV6-1 with TRBJ2-1; TRBD2 aligns across 9 bases. The CDR3 spans 16 residues. Germline lookup yields CDR1 MNHNS and CDR2 SASEGT. V lost 4 bases to trimming and J lost 5 bases; unmatched junction nucleotides: 9. Here the CDR3 reads CASSGNSGSGDNEQFF. The CDR3 coding sequence is TGTGCCAGCAGTGGAAATAGCGGGAGTGGCGACAATGAGCAGTTCTTC.

The chain uses TRBV6-2 or TRBV6-3 and TRBJ1-1; D remains ambiguous. CDR3 length: 13 amino acids. V lost 6 bases and J lost 1, with 9 bases in between. Per the germline V gene, CDR1 is MNHEY and CDR2 is SVGEGT. The CDR3 region is CASSPRGNTEAFF. CDR3 DNA: TGTGCCAGCAGCCCCCGCGGGAACACTGAAGCTTTCTTT.

The rearrangement joins TRBV18 to TRBJ2-1; possibly TRBD2 for D (7 bases). This CDR3 comprises 14 residues. Per germline, CDR1 KGHSH and CDR2 LQKENI. V was cut by 3 bases and J by 5 bases, with 11 bases left in between. CDR3 DNA: TGTGCCAGCTCACCCCTCGGGGGGCACAATGAGCAGTTCTTC. This sequence encodes CASSPLGGHNEQFF.

The V gene is TRBV7-9, the J gene TRBJ2-1, with D unresolved. The CDR3 runs 13 residues. Trimming removed 1 base at V and 4 bases at J, with 5 bases between. Germline CDR1 and CDR2: SEHNR and FQNEAQ (reference sequence). This chain's CDR3 is CASSLGRYNEQFF. The CDR3 DNA sequence: TGTGCCAGCAGCTTAGGCAGATACAATGAGCAGTTCTTC. The full variable domain, completed using reference TRBV7-9 and TRBJ2-1, is DTGVSQNPRHKITKRGQNVTFRCDPISEHNRLYWYRQTLGQGPEFLTYFQNEAQLEKSRLLSDRFSAERPKGSFSTLEIQRTEQGDSAMYLCASSLGRYNEQFFGPGTRLTVL.

The rearrangement uses TRBV6-5 and TRBJ2-3, with D tentatively TRBD2 (5 bases). The V end was cut by 10 bases, the J end by 10 bases, with 15 bases between. The CDR3 loop spans 11 amino acids. CDR1 MNHEY and CDR2 SVGAGI come from the germline V gene. The CDR3 sequence is CATLREFPQYF. The CDR3 DNA follows: TGTGCCACCCTGAGGGAGTTTCCGCAGTATTTT.

The chain is built from TRBV5-1 and TRBJ2-1; D is unresolved. The CDR3 extends over 13 amino acids. The V and J ends lost 0 bases and 9 bases respectively, with 10 bases between them. From germline, CDR1 is SGHRS and CDR2 YFSETQ. This chain's CDR3 is CASSLAAGVEQFF. The CDR3 coding sequence is TGCGCCAGCAGCTTGGCCGCTGGAGTTGAGCAGTTCTTC.

The CDR3 here is CATSPGGNADTQYF. As DNA, the CDR3 is TGTGCCACCAGTCCGGGGGGGAACGCAGATACGCAGTATTTT. The chain combines TRBV24-1 with TRBJ2-3; 8 bases fit TRBD2. V dropped 6 bases and J dropped 4; count of bases not matched to a gene: 5. CDR1 is KGHDR, CDR2 SFDVKD, per germline. The CDR3 extends over 14 amino acids.

The chain combines TRBV28 with TRBJ1-2, with D possibly being TRBD1 (5 bases). The V gene's germline CDR1 is MDHEN and CDR2 SYDVKM. V was cut by 10 bases and J by 2 bases, with 11 bases left in between. CDR3 length equals 12 residues. The CDR3 here is CATGRGNYGYTF. For the CDR3, the DNA is TGTGCCACCGGGCGGGGGAACTATGGCTACACCTTC.

V gene TRBV21-1 combines with J gene TRBJ2-7; the table gives TRBD1 as D, unverified against the DNA. TRBV21-1 is designated a pseudogene. The CDR3 covers 21 residues. This CDR3 is CASSPPFVYSPGLCSSYEQYV. DNA of the CDR3: TGTGCCAGCAGCCCCCCGTTTGTTTACAGCCCTGGCTTGTGTAGCTCCTACGAGCAGTACGTC.

The chain uses TRBV2 and TRBJ2-1; 15 bases agree with TRBD2. The CDR3 is 17 amino acids. With V trimmed by 1 base and J by 9 bases, 7 bases remained unmatched. Germline V gives CDR1 SNHLY, CDR2 FYNNEI. The CDR3 is CASSEGGLAGGPTEQFF. For the CDR3, the DNA is TGTGCCAGCAGTGAAGGAGGACTAGCGGGAGGGCCCACTGAGCAGTTCTTC. Together with reference TRBV2 and TRBJ2-1, the CDR3 gives the full variable domain: EPEVTQTPSHQVTQMGQEVILRCVPISNHLYFYWYRQILGQKVEFLVSFYNNEISEKSEIFDDQFSVERPDGSNFTLKIRSTKLEDSAMYFCASSEGGLAGGPTEQFFGPGTRLTVL.

The chain combines TRBV3-1 (or the pseudogene TRBV3-2) with TRBJ1-1; 12 nucleotides align to TRBD1. The CDR3 is 18 amino acids. V lost 3 bases and J lost 2; bases outside the gene matches: 10. Per germline, CDR1 LGHDT and CDR2 YNNKEL (reference sequence). CDR3 DNA: TGTGCCAGCAGCCAGGTCGTCGGGACAGGGGGCCTCAACACTGAAGCTTTCTTT. Translating it yields CASSQVVGTGGLNTEAFF.

V and J are TRBV5-1 and TRBJ1-1; 8 bases match TRBD1. With V trimmed by 5 bases and J by 1 base, 10 bases remained unmatched. Germline-derived CDR1 and CDR2 are SGHRS and YFSETQ. The CDR3 length is 16 residues. CDR3 in amino acids: CASSRGQGAWNTEAFF. As DNA, the CDR3 is TGCGCCAGCAGTCGAGGCCAGGGGGCTTGGAACACTGAAGCTTTCTTT.

The V gene is TRBV9, the J gene TRBJ1-6, with 7 positions matching TRBD1. Germline V gene data show CDR1 as SGDLS and CDR2 as YYNGEE. V lost 4 bases, J lost 6 bases, and 7 bases stayed unmatched. CDR3 length: 15 amino acids. The CDR3 bases are TGTGCCAGCAGCCCACAGACAGGGTTTAATTCACCCCTCCACTTT. Amino acid sequence: CASSPQTGFNSPLHF.

The V call is TRBV9, the J call TRBJ2-1; a possible D gene is TRBD1 (6 bases). Germline V lookup: CDR1 SGDLS, CDR2 YYNGEE. The CDR3 contains 16 residues. V lost 0 bases and J lost 9, with 19 bases in between. This CDR3 is CASSVERDIAAGEQFF. CDR3 bases: TGTGCCAGCAGCGTAGAGAGGGACATCGCGGCAGGTGAGCAGTTCTTC.

J is TRBJ2-7 and V is TRBV2; D is perhaps TRBD1 (5 bases). Germline-derived CDR1 and CDR2 are SNHLY and FYNNEI. Deletions cut 6 bases from V and 0 bases from J, with 6 bases between. The CDR3 has 12 amino acids. The CDR3 nucleotides read TGTGCCAGCAGAACAGGCTCCTACGAGCAGTACGTC. This sequence encodes CASRTGSYEQYV.

This clone was recorded a few times. This chain links TRBV2 with TRBJ2-5; D possibly corresponds to TRBD1 (6 bases). The germline V gene encodes CDR1 SNHLY and CDR2 FYNNEI. V was trimmed by 3 bases and J by 4 bases, leaving 12 bases between them. The CDR3 consists of 14 residues. This CDR3 is CASSDRGRGETQYF. CDR3 DNA: TGTGCCAGCAGTGACCGCGGCAGGGGAGAGACCCAGTACTTC.

CDR3 sequence (DNA): TGCGCCAGCAGCCAAGATCAGACAGCCACAGATACGCAGTATTTT. Amino acids: CASSQDQTATDTQYF. V is TRBV4-1 and J is TRBJ2-3; the D gene is possibly TRBD1 (5 bases). Germline CDR1 reads MGHRA; CDR2 reads YSYEKL. With 0 bases removed from V and 2 bases from J, the gap between germline ends came to 9 bases. The CDR3 length is 15 residues.

V is TRBV30 and J is TRBJ1-5; no clear D. The V end was cut by 3 bases, the J end by 1 base, with 10 bases between. The germline V gene has CDR1 GTSNPN and CDR2 SVGIG (reference sequence). CDR3 size: 14 residues. The CDR3 is CAWSDYTSNQPQHF. CDR3 bases: TGTGCCTGGAGCGATTACACAAGCAATCAGCCCCAGCATTTT.

The rearrangement joins TRBV7-2 to TRBJ1-1, with 7 bases identical to TRBD1. The CDR3 is 14 residues long. Unmatched junction bases numbered 10, after V lost 1 base and J lost 11 bases. CDR1 and CDR2 from the germline V gene are SGHTA and FQGNSA. CDR3 amino acids: CASSLGQGREWAFF. CDR3 coding DNA: TGTGCCAGCAGCTTAGGACAGGGTAGGGAATGGGCTTTCTTT.

This clone occurred a few times. The genes are TRBV4-2 and TRBJ2-2, with 11 bases fitting TRBD2. The V and J ends lost 0 bases and 5 bases, in that order; junction bases with no gene match: 2. Germline V CDR1 and CDR2: LGHNA, YNFKEQ. The CDR3 consists of 16 residues. This chain's CDR3 is CASSQDWTSGTGELFF. CDR3 coding DNA: TGTGCCAGCAGCCAAGATTGGACTAGCGGGACCGGGGAGCTGTTTTTT.

The V and J genes are TRBV7-2 and TRBJ2-1; TRBD2 matches at 7 bases. This CDR3 has 13 amino acids. V shed 5 bases, J shed 7 bases, and the junction held 5 bases outside the gene matches. Germline assignment: CDR1 SGHTA and CDR2 FQGNSA. Written as DNA, the CDR3 is TGTGCCAGCAGCCAAAGGACTAGAAATGAGCAGTTCTTC. Encoded protein: CASSQRTRNEQFF.

This chain links TRBV4-1 with TRBJ1-5; TRBD1 agrees at 7 bases. Germline CDR1 and CDR2: MGHRA and YSYEKL. This CDR3 has 15 residues. Germline trimming cut 2 bases from V and 2 bases from J; bases unmatched to any gene: 3. Written as DNA, the CDR3 is TGCGCCAGCAGCCAATCCGGACAGGGCAATCAGCCCCAGCATTTT. Its protein is CASSQSGQGNQPQHF.

The table lists this clone with a count of one. This rearrangement joins TRBV5-6 to TRBJ2-2; D unresolved. Looked up from germline, CDR1 is SGHDT and CDR2 is YYEEEE. V was trimmed by 4 bases and J by 5 bases, leaving 6 bases between them. The CDR3 is 12 residues long. CDR3 sequence reads: CASSVFTGELFF. CDR3 DNA: TGTGCCAGCAGCGTATTTACCGGGGAGCTGTTTTTT.

V usage is TRBV6-1 and J usage is TRBJ2-1; perhaps TRBD2 as D (6 bases). The germline V and J ends were trimmed by 6 bases and 3 bases, with 15 bases remaining between them. CDR3 size: 15 residues. Looked up from germline, CDR1 is MNHNS and CDR2 is SASEGT. CDR3 protein: CASSTPGVRYNEQFF. CDR3 sequence (DNA): TGTGCCAGCAGCACCCCGGGGGTCCGCTACAATGAGCAGTTCTTC.

The rearrangement joins TRBV18 to TRBJ2-7, with 9 bases that match TRBD1. There are 15 residues in the CDR3. V shed 3 bases and J 5 bases; nucleotides not matched to a gene: 8. Germline V gene lookup returns CDR1 KGHSH and CDR2 LQKENI. The CDR3 DNA sequence: TGTGCCAGCTCACCCGCACAGGGGGCCCCTCACGAGCAGTACGTC. Translated, it gives CASSPAQGAPHEQYV.

This rearrangement joins TRBV10-1 to TRBJ1-1; 11 bases align to TRBD1. The germline V gene has CDR1 WNHNN and CDR2 SYGVQD (reference sequence). The V gene end was trimmed by 6 bases and the J gene end by 2 bases; junction bases not matched to a gene: 11. The CDR3 covers 17 residues. The CDR3 sequence: CASSPALGTGGNTEAFF. The CDR3 DNA reads as TGCGCCAGCAGCCCAGCCCTCGGGACAGGGGGAAACACTGAAGCTTTCTTT.

This clone was seen just once. The rearrangement joins TRBV6-5 to TRBJ2-3, with 8 bases matching TRBD2. The germline V gene has CDR1 MNHEY and CDR2 SVGAGI. Trimming removed 10 bases from V and 5 bases from J; junction bases left unmatched: 8. This CDR3 contains 13 residues. This CDR3 is CATGSGSKDTQYF. The DNA of the CDR3 is TGTGCCACCGGGAGCGGGAGTAAAGATACGCAGTATTTT.

V gene TRBV7-2 combines with J gene TRBJ1-5; possible D gene TRBD1, 6 bases. Trimming stripped 2 bases from V and 4 bases from J, with 15 bases between. Germline values: CDR1 SGHTA, CDR2 FQGNSA. The CDR3 extends over 16 amino acids. The CDR3 loop is CASSLYVQGRNQPQHF. CDR3 sequence (DNA): TGTGCCAGCAGCTTATATGTACAGGGCCGTAATCAGCCCCAGCATTTT.

The J gene is TRBJ2-3, the V gene TRBV9; 9 positions agree with TRBD2. Germline V gene data show CDR1 as SGDLS and CDR2 as YYNGEE. The CDR3 length is 16 residues. V dropped 0 bases and J dropped 2; count of bases not matched to a gene: 4. In DNA, the CDR3 is TGTGCCAGCAGCGTAGGTAGCGGGAGAGCCACAGATACGCAGTATTTT. This gives the protein CASSVGSGRATDTQYF.